The present TCR beta chain was sequenced within a study of T-cell memory formation after mild COVID-19. Background on the study: Largely, the TCR clusters proved donor specific.

TCR alpha and TCR beta cDNA libraries carrying sample barcodes and UMIs were produced by 5'RACE using constant-segment primers. TCRdb passed the 5' RACE reads through MiXCR, listing each CDR3 protein once. Here the sample spans some 250,000 distinct CDR3 sequences, approximately 10% being singletons. This clonotype was recorded a few times. Antigen specificity is unknown. Study results and caveats: Cross-reactive memory appears to have joined, as suggested by some responding clones showing up in pre-infection memory. Contracting CD8+ clones were enriched in EMRA, CD4+ mainly in CM and EM.

Sequencing was carried out using PBMCs or a T cell subset sorted from them (not recorded which). The receptor was isolated from a man aged 18 to 35 who had mild COVID-19 (a few samples of this study predate the infection). Cell type and time point are not known.

CDR3 in amino acids: CASSKVEGARSGYTF. The CDR3 nucleotides are TGTGCCAGCAGCAAAGTTGAAGGGGCGCGGAGTGGCTACACCTTC. The V and J genes are TRBV21-1 and TRBJ1-2; the table's D call, TRBD1, has no DNA check behind it. TRBV21-1 is annotated as a pseudogene. The CDR3 runs to 15 residues.